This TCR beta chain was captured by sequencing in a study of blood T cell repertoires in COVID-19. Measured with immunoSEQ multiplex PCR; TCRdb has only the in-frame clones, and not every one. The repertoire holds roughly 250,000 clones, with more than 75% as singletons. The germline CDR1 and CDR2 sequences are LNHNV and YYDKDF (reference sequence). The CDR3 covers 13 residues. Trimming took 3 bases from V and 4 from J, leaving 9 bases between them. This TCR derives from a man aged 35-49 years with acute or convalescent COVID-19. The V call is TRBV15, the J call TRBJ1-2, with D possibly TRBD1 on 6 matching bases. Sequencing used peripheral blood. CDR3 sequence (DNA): TGTGCCACCAGCAGCGACAGGAGCTATGGCTACACCTTC. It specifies CATSSDRSYGYTF.